This TCR beta chain was profiled in a study of T cell clonotyping in hematopoietic cell transplantation. Some clones are missing from TCRdb's copy, which holds only in-frame ones; the method was immunoSEQ multiplex PCR. Of approximately 11,000 clones in the sample, about 47% were seen once. Recipient blood drawn about 28 days pretransplant and days 30, 100, 180 after. A word on this clone: The antigen remains unidentified.

Study observations and caveats: Cells were unsorted, so CD4 and CD8 contributions were not separated.

Sequencing used PBMCs, obtained 30 days after allogeneic stem cell transplant. This TCR came from a male patient between 45 and 59 years old who had an allogeneic stem cell transplant from an unrelated donor, so the T cells may come from the graft donor. Some clones in this sample may be carry-over from other donors' samples.

The DNA of the CDR3 is TGTGCCAGCAGCGAAATGGACAGGGCATACGCCAAAAACATTCAGTACTTC. Translated, it gives CASSEMDRAYAKNIQYF. The chain joins TRBV9 to TRBJ2-4; 8 bases align to TRBD1. Germline lookup yields CDR1 SGDLS and CDR2 YYNGEE. The J segment lost 1 base and the V segment lost 3 bases, leaving 9 bases of the junction unmatched. The CDR3 extends over 17 amino acids.